This TCR beta chain was documented in a study of cytomegalovirus exposure and HLA in healthy donors. With regard to this clone: The antigen is undetermined.

Study observations and caveats: Specificity of a few CMV-associated chains for CMV antigens was verified in vitro. For cytomegalovirus status, the classifier reportedly gave diagnoses with high specificity and sensitivity. The majority of TCR sequences were rare, yet some public TCRs appeared in many donors.

Assay used: immunoSEQ multiplex PCR; TCRdb lists only in-frame clones, some missing. The data hold around 300,000 clones, with roughly 90% observed a single time. Germline V lookup: CDR1 SGHVS, CDR2 FQNEAQ. CDR3 size: 15 residues. V shed 5 bases and J 3 bases; nucleotides not matched to a gene: 9. This chain links TRBV7-8 with TRBJ2-5, with TRBD2 matching 7 bases. Sequencing was done on a sample of PBMCs. The TCR was taken from a woman aged 25 to 39 in good health and CMV-seropositive. The CDR3 spells CASSLRLGREETQYF. The DNA of the CDR3 is TGTGCCAGCAGCCTACGACTAGGGAGGGAAGAGACCCAGTACTTC.